These 31 T cell receptor beta chains were all obtained from the same sample, sequenced in a study of shared clonotypes between healthy human individuals. Only in-frame clones appear in the TCRdb table, and some are missing; sequencing was by immunoSEQ multiplex PCR. The table has about 2.3 million clones, approximately 93% seen once; the top ten hold 0.39%. Input material: naive CD4+ T cells from PBMCs. As to subset: CD45RA+ positively selected. These TCRs come from a man between 18 and 29 years old in good health. Some clones in this sample may be carry-over from other donors' samples.

This sequence joins TRBV5-4 and TRBJ1-4; the match to TRBD1 covers 8 bases. The J segment lost 10 bases and the V segment lost 2 bases, leaving 7 bases of the junction unmatched. Germline lookup yields CDR1 SGHNT and CDR2 YYREEE (reference sequence). The CDR3 length is 14 residues. CDR3 residues: CASSLGQGAGKLFF. The CDR3 DNA is TGTGCCAGCAGCTTAGGGCAGGGGGCAGGAAAACTGTTTTTT.

A few counts support this clone. Different DNA sequences within this sample yield the same CDR3. V usage is TRBV5-1 and J usage is TRBJ1-2; possible D gene TRBD1, 5 bases. This CDR3 spans 14 amino acids. Trimming took off 0 bases at V and 2 bases at J, with 8 bases between the two ends. CDR1 and CDR2 from the germline V gene are SGHRS and YFSETQ. For the CDR3, the DNA is TGCGCCAGCAGCTTGGCCCCAGGGAACTATGGCTACACCTTC. Its translation: CASSLAPGNYGYTF.

V gene TRBV9 combines with J gene TRBJ2-3; TRBD1 or TRBD2 may be the D gene (5 bases each). With 0 bases removed from V and 2 bases from J, the gap between germline ends came to 7 bases. The CDR3 length is 14 residues. Germline assignment: CDR1 SGDLS and CDR2 YYNGEE. As DNA, the CDR3 is TGTGCCAGCAGCGTAGGGGACGTCACAGATACGCAGTATTTT. Protein product: CASSVGDVTDTQYF.

The rearrangement links TRBV18 to TRBJ2-5; either TRBD1 or TRBD2 may fit D (5 bases each). Germline-derived CDR1 and CDR2 are KGHSH and LQKENI. V was shortened by 2 bases and J by 4 bases, with 11 bases between the two germline ends. CDR3 size: 14 residues. The CDR3, as DNA: TGTGCCAGCTCACCATCAACGGGGCGAGAGACCCAGTACTTC. The encoded protein is CASSPSTGRETQYF. Supplemented by reference TRBV18 and TRBJ2-5, the full variable domain reads NAGVMQNPRHLVRRRGQEARLRCSPMKGHSHVYWYRQLPEEGLKFMVYLQKENIIDESGMPKERFSAEFPKEGPSILRIQQVVRGDSAAYFCASSPSTGRETQYFGPGTRLLVL.

V usage is TRBV5-5 and J usage is TRBJ1-3; D remains ambiguous. The germline V and J ends were trimmed by 0 bases and 3 bases, with 7 bases remaining between them. CDR1 and CDR2 from the germline V gene are SGHKS and YYEKEE (reference sequence). This CDR3 spans 14 amino acids. The CDR3: CASSLGAGGNTIYF. In DNA, the CDR3 is TGTGCCAGCAGCTTGGGAGCAGGTGGAAACACCATATATTTT.

The sample holds a few counts of this clone. The rearrangement uses TRBV19 and TRBJ1-5; the D is unclear. Trimming left V 5 bases short and J 6 bases short, with 17 bases between. This CDR3 is 15 amino acids long. The germline gives CDR1 LNHDA, CDR2 SQIVND (reference sequence). CDR3 nucleotide sequence: TGTGCCAGTAGTCCCCGCCTCCTGGCGGGTCAGCCCCAGCATTTT. Translated: CASSPRLLAGQPQHF.

This clone was recorded only once. The gene calls are TRBV2 and TRBJ2-2, with TRBD1 matching 10 bases. The CDR3 is made up of 15 amino acids. The V segment lost 5 bases and the J segment 4 bases; nucleotides outside the gene matches: 4. Germline V lookup: CDR1 SNHLY, CDR2 FYNNEI. CDR3 residues: CASSRTGGGTGELFF. CDR3 in DNA: TGTGCCAGCAGTCGGACAGGGGGAGGCACCGGGGAGCTGTTTTTT.

This chain connects TRBV5-4 to TRBJ1-4; D ambiguous. V was trimmed by 3 bases and J by 0 bases, leaving 3 bases between them. Looked up from germline, CDR1 is SGHNT and CDR2 is YYREEE (reference sequence). This CDR3 is built from 13 residues. CDR3 DNA sequence: TGTGCCAGCAGCTCCGCAACTAATGAAAAACTGTTTTTT. Translation gives CASSSATNEKLFF. The variable domain in full, with the rest retrieved from reference TRBV5-4 and TRBJ1-4, is ETGVTQSPTHLIKTRGQQVTLRCSSQSGHNTVSWYQQALGQGPQFIFQYYREEENGRGNFPPRFSGLQFPNYSSELNVNALELDDSALYLCASSSATNEKLFFGSGTQLSVL.

The chain employs TRBV4-3 and TRBJ1-3; 8 nucleotides line up with TRBD1. The germline gives CDR1 LGHNA, CDR2 YSLEER. With V trimmed by 7 bases and J by 8 bases, 10 bases remained unmatched. The CDR3 extends over 14 amino acids. The CDR3 DNA reads as TGCGCCAGCAAGGGAGACAGGGGCGGTGACACCATATATTTT. It translates to CASKGDRGGDTIYF.

The chain recombines TRBV2 with TRBJ2-7; TRBD1 matches 11 bases. Trimming took 6 bases from V and 2 from J; bases not matched to a gene: 12. Germline V gives CDR1 SNHLY, CDR2 FYNNEI. CDR3 length: 17 residues. CDR3 protein: CASRYPRDRGGAYEQYF. The CDR3 DNA follows: TGTGCCAGCAGGTACCCTCGGGACAGGGGGGGAGCCTACGAGCAGTACTTC. The variable domain in full, completed from reference TRBV2 and TRBJ2-7, reads EPEVTQTPSHQVTQMGQEVILRCVPISNHLYFYWYRQILGQKVEFLVSFYNNEISEKSEIFDDQFSVERPDGSNFTLKIRSTKLEDSAMYFCASRYPRDRGGAYEQYFGPGTRLTVT.

This sequence joins TRBV7-8 and TRBJ2-1; TRBD2 agrees at 8 bases. The junction had 7 bases not matched to a gene; V was cut back by 1 base and J by 8 bases. The CDR3 has 15 residues. Germline CDR1 and CDR2: SGHVS and FQNEAQ. The CDR3 nucleotides read TGTGCCAGCAGCTTAGTCCGCCTAGCGGGCGATGAGCAGTTCTTC. Protein product: CASSLVRLAGDEQFF. Complete variable domain (other parts from reference TRBV7-8 and TRBJ2-1): GAGVSQSPRYKVAKRGQDVALRCDPISGHVSLFWYQQALGQGPEFLTYFQNEAQLDKSGLPSDRFFAERPEGSVSTLKIQRTQQEDSAVYLCASSLVRLAGDEQFFGPGTRLTVL.

The chain couples TRBV5-1 to TRBJ2-7; D call uncertain. Trimming removed 1 base at V and 2 bases at J, with 7 bases between. CDR1 and CDR2 from the germline V gene are SGHRS and YFSETQ. The length of the CDR3 is 13 residues. CDR3 protein: CASSLNIPYEQYF. The CDR3 coding sequence is TGCGCCAGCAGCTTGAACATCCCCTACGAGCAGTACTTC.

The chain uses TRBV5-4 and TRBJ2-5; D possibly matches TRBD1 or TRBD2 (5 bases each). There are 16 residues in the CDR3. Between the trimmed V and J ends, which lost 4 bases and 2 bases, there was a span of 18 bases. Germline CDR1 is SGHNT and CDR2 is YYREEE (reference sequence). CDR3 nucleotide sequence: TGTGCCAGCAGCGAAAGGACACTGGGGGTACAAGAGACCCAGTACTTC. This encodes CASSERTLGVQETQYF. The full variable domain, its missing parts supplied by reference TRBV5-4 and TRBJ2-5, is ETGVTQSPTHLIKTRGQQVTLRCSSQSGHNTVSWYQQALGQGPQFIFQYYREEENGRGNFPPRFSGLQFPNYSSELNVNALELDDSALYLCASSERTLGVQETQYFGPGTRLLVL.

The rearrangement joins TRBV5-4 to TRBJ1-1; D is uncertain. CDR1 is SGHNT and CDR2 is YYREEE in the germline V gene (reference sequence). Between the trimmed V and J ends, which lost 0 bases and 1 base, there was a span of 13 bases. The CDR3 spans 16 residues. The CDR3 sequence is CASSLGVSGGNTEAFF. For the CDR3, the DNA is TGTGCCAGCAGCTTGGGAGTATCGGGCGGGAACACTGAAGCTTTCTTT.

This rearrangement joins TRBV28 to TRBJ1-1; 8 positions agree with TRBD1. The CDR3 totals 14 residues. V gave up 6 bases and J gave up 10 bases; unmatched junction bases: 13. Germline CDR1 MDHEN, CDR2 SYDVKM. CDR3 sequence: CASRDTGGVGRAFF. DNA of the CDR3: TGTGCCAGCAGGGATACAGGGGGAGTCGGTAGAGCTTTCTTT.

J is TRBJ2-3 and V is TRBV7-9, with 10 bases aligning to TRBD1. Per germline, CDR1 SEHNR and CDR2 FQNEAQ (reference sequence). V shed 2 bases and J 6 bases; nucleotides not matched to a gene: 5. The length of the CDR3 is 15 residues. In DNA, the CDR3 is TGTGCCAGCAGCTTAATGGGACAGGGGACGGATACGCAGTATTTT. Translated, it gives CASSLMGQGTDTQYF.

This clone was found once. The genes are TRBV9 and TRBJ1-2, with D perhaps matching TRBD1 (5 bases). The V end was cut by 3 bases, the J end by 4 bases, with 13 bases between. The CDR3 contains 14 residues. Germline-derived CDR1 and CDR2 are SGDLS and YYNGEE. This CDR3 is CASSARGTSYGYTF. In nucleotides, the CDR3 is TGTGCCAGCAGCGCGAGGGGAACATCCTATGGCTACACCTTC.

This rearrangement joins TRBV5-1 to TRBJ2-5; D assignment may be TRBD1 or TRBD2 (5 bases each). V gave up 0 bases and J gave up 6 bases, with 6 bases separating them. Germline V lookup: CDR1 SGHRS, CDR2 YFSETQ. The CDR3 consists of 12 residues. CDR3 residues: CASSLVGQTQYF. The CDR3 nucleotides read TGCGCCAGCAGCTTGGTGGGACAGACCCAGTACTTC.

Comment on this clone: This specimen includes other DNA sequences encoding the same CDR3. CDR3 nucleotides: TGTGCCAGCCGACTAGCGGTATACAATGAGCAGTTCTTC. It translates to CASRLAVYNEQFF. The rearrangement uses TRBV2 and TRBJ2-1; 9 bases are shared with TRBD2. Germline V lookup: CDR1 SNHLY, CDR2 FYNNEI. The V segment lost 8 bases and the J segment 4 bases; nucleotides outside the gene matches: 3. The CDR3 contains 13 residues.

The J gene is TRBJ1-6, the V gene TRBV6-5, with D perhaps matching TRBD1 (5 bases). Trimming took 8 bases from V and 4 from J, leaving 12 bases between them. Germline V lookup: CDR1 MNHEY, CDR2 SVGAGI. The CDR3 has 14 amino acids. DNA for the CDR3: TGTGCCAGCGCAGCGGGGCGTTATAATTCACCCCTCCACTTT. Translating it yields CASAAGRYNSPLHF.

V is TRBV2 and J is TRBJ1-2, with no clear D. The germline V and J ends were trimmed by 8 bases and 1 base, with 11 bases remaining between them. The germline CDR1 and CDR2 sequences are SNHLY and FYNNEI. This CDR3 comprises 13 residues. Here the CDR3 DNA reads TGTGCCAGCCGTGTGGACTTTAACTATGGCTACACCTTC. Translation: CASRVDFNYGYTF.

V is TRBV5-8 and J is TRBJ2-7, with D unclear. Trimming shortened V by 9 bases and J by 0 bases, and 16 bases separated the two germline ends. The CDR3 spans 14 residues. The germline gives CDR1 SGHTS, CDR2 YDEGEE. CDR3 DNA sequence: TGTGCCATGAGTGACTGGTCACTCTCCTACGAGCAGTACTTC. It yields the protein CAMSDWSLSYEQYF.

The chain links TRBV4-2 to TRBJ1-4; D not certain. V was pared by 0 bases and J by 4 bases, with 3 bases between. Looked up from germline, CDR1 is LGHNA and CDR2 is YNFKEQ. CDR3 size: 13 residues. CDR3 sequence reads: CASSQEVNEKLFF. In DNA, the CDR3 is TGTGCCAGCAGCCAAGAGGTTAATGAAAAACTGTTTTTT.

The V call is TRBV7-2, the J call TRBJ2-7; TRBD1 matches at 8 bases. Germline V gene lookup returns CDR1 SGHTA and CDR2 FQGNSA. Losses at the gene ends were 3 bases for V and 6 bases for J; bases not matched to a gene: 13. This CDR3 region has 16 residues. This chain's CDR3 is CASSFFQGARFSEQYF. CDR3 bases: TGTGCCAGCAGCTTTTTCCAGGGGGCGCGGTTCTCCGAGCAGTACTTC.

The chain joins TRBV11-2 to TRBJ2-7; D unclear. The CDR3 spans 14 residues. Per germline, CDR1 SGHAT and CDR2 FQNNGV. Trimming took 8 bases from V and 0 from J, leaving 14 bases between them. Written as DNA, the CDR3 is TGTGCCAGCGGTCAAACGTCAGGCTCCTACGAGCAGTACTTC. The encoded protein is CASGQTSGSYEQYF.

The chain employs TRBV5-1 and TRBJ2-1; 7 bases line up with TRBD1. Germline CDR1 is SGHRS and CDR2 is YFSETQ. J lost 3 bases, V lost 4 bases, and 4 bases had no gene match. There are 14 residues in the CDR3. CDR3 protein: CASSAGTDYNEQFF. The CDR3 DNA follows: TGCGCCAGCAGCGCCGGGACAGACTACAATGAGCAGTTCTTC. Full variable domain (missing parts from reference TRBV5-1 and TRBJ2-1): KAGVTQTPRYLIKTRGQQVTLSCSPISGHRSVSWYQQTPGQGLQFLFEYFSETQRNKGNFPGRFSGRQFSNSRSEMNVSTLELGDSALYLCASSAGTDYNEQFFGPGTRLTVL.

J is TRBJ2-1 and V is TRBV5-1; D could derive from TRBD1 or TRBD2 (5 bases each). V was cut by 2 bases and J by 3 bases, with 18 bases left in between. This CDR3 spans 17 amino acids. The germline V gene has CDR1 SGHRS and CDR2 YFSETQ. CDR3: CASSLTRSGRIYNEQFF. The CDR3 nucleotides read TGCGCCAGCAGCTTAACGAGGTCGGGACGGATCTACAATGAGCAGTTCTTC.

The gene calls are TRBV28 and TRBJ2-5, with a possible D match to TRBD1 (6 bases). V lost 5 bases and J 6 bases, leaving 10 bases between the germline ends. The germline CDR1 and CDR2 sequences are MDHEN and SYDVKM. The CDR3 has 12 amino acids. The CDR3 protein is CASSTDRKTQYF. The CDR3 DNA is TGTGCCAGCAGTACGGACAGAAAGACCCAGTACTTC.

The chain recombines TRBV28 with TRBJ2-1; 12 bases align to TRBD2. V gave up 6 bases and J gave up 5 bases; unmatched junction bases: 11. The germline V gene has CDR1 MDHEN and CDR2 SYDVKM. The CDR3 length is 17 residues. The chain's CDR3 is CASRPYFGLAGNNEQFF. The CDR3 nucleotides are TGTGCCAGCAGACCCTATTTCGGACTAGCGGGAAACAATGAGCAGTTCTTC.

This clone came up a few times. This chain joins TRBV28 and TRBJ2-7, with unresolved D. The CDR3 loop spans 13 amino acids. The V end was cut by 5 bases, the J end by 3 bases, with 11 bases between. Germline CDR1 and CDR2: MDHEN and SYDVKM. CDR3 DNA sequence: TGTGCCAGCAGTCCCGGGCCGTACTACGAGCAGTACTTC. Its translation is CASSPGPYYEQYF.

The V gene is TRBV6-4, the J gene TRBJ2-7; no definite D call. The CDR3 length is 11 residues. V lost 8 bases to trimming and J lost 1 base, with 6 bases between them. Germline values: CDR1 MRHNA, CDR2 SNTAGT. The CDR3 sequence: CASPASYEQYF. Here the CDR3 DNA reads TGTGCCAGCCCTGCATCCTACGAGCAGTACTTC.